The rows below give T cell receptor beta chains drawn from one sample of a study of beta chain features in type 1 diabetes. Data came from immunoSEQ multiplex PCR; TCRdb stores just in-frame clones and leaves some out. The sample holds about 900,000 clones, around a sixth seen once. Sequenced material: naive CD4+ T cells from blood. These receptors came from a woman aged 18-29 years in good health. CDR3s include the opening cysteine and the closing phenylalanine or tryptophan. Each record gives: V gene, clone size, J gene, D gene, CDR3 protein, CDR3 DNA. D genes are given only for firm matches. The size entry is marked missing in some rows and otherwise reads once, few, many or a size class.

V gene: TRBV19; clone size: few; J gene: TRBJ1-5; D gene: NA; CDR3 protein: CASSINQPNSNQPQHF; CDR3 DNA: TGTGCCAGTAGTATAAACCAGCCCAATAGCAATCAGCCCCAGCATTTT
V gene: TRBV7-2; clone size: NA; J gene: TRBJ2-3; D gene: TRBD2; CDR3 protein: CASSLWGLAGGTDTQYF; CDR3 DNA: TGTGCCAGCAGCTTATGGGGACTAGCGGGGGGCACAGATACGCAGTATTTT
V gene: TRBV27; clone size: NA; J gene: TRBJ2-3; D gene: NA; CDR3 protein: CASSPPPSTNTQYF; CDR3 DNA: TGTGCCAGCAGCCCGCCCCCGAGTACGAATACGCAGTATTTT
V gene: TRBV18; clone size: few; J gene: TRBJ1-2; D gene: NA; CDR3 protein: CASSPGDYGYTF; CDR3 DNA: TGTGCCAGCTCACCAGGAGATTATGGCTACACCTTC
V gene: TRBV27; clone size: NA; J gene: TRBJ2-1; D gene: NA; CDR3 protein: CASSPFNYNEQFF; CDR3 DNA: TGTGCCAGCAGCCCTTTCAACTACAATGAGCAGTTCTTC
V gene: TRBV7-3; clone size: NA; J gene: TRBJ2-6; D gene: TRBD2; CDR3 protein: CAGLAGEPGANVLTF; CDR3 DNA: TGTGCCGGATTAGCGGGAGAGCCTGGGGCCAACGTCCTGACTTTC
V gene: TRBV7-2; clone size: NA; J gene: TRBJ2-1; D gene: NA; CDR3 protein: CASSLTVDSYNEQFF; CDR3 DNA: TGTGCCAGCAGCCTCACGGTTGATTCCTACAATGAGCAGTTCTTC
V gene: TRBV5-1; clone size: NA; J gene: TRBJ2-5; D gene: TRBD2; CDR3 protein: CASSLAGSGRAGGETQYF; CDR3 DNA: TGCGCCAGCAGCTTGGCTGGTAGCGGGAGGGCCGGAGGCGAGACCCAGTACTTC
V gene: TRBV28; clone size: NA; J gene: TRBJ2-6; D gene: TRBD1; CDR3 protein: CASSTHRAGGSGANVLTF; CDR3 DNA: TGTGCCAGCAGCACCCATAGGGCAGGGGGCTCTGGGGCCAACGTCCTGACTTTC
V gene: TRBV2; clone size: NA; J gene: TRBJ1-5; D gene: NA; CDR3 protein: CASSEGAGFQPQHF; CDR3 DNA: TGTGCCAGCAGTGAAGGAGCGGGGTTTCAGCCCCAGCATTTT
V gene: TRBV7-2; clone size: NA; J gene: TRBJ2-7; D gene: TRBD2; CDR3 protein: CASSRSTSGRNEQYF; CDR3 DNA: TGTGCCAGCAGCCGTTCGACTAGCGGGCGAAACGAGCAGTACTTC
V gene: TRBV7-2; clone size: NA; J gene: TRBJ2-7; D gene: NA; CDR3 protein: CASSLATAYEQYF; CDR3 DNA: TGTGCCAGCAGCTTAGCGACCGCCTACGAGCAGTACTTC
V gene: TRBV28; clone size: few; J gene: TRBJ2-1; D gene: TRBD1; CDR3 protein: CASSLSGQGARNEQFF; CDR3 DNA: TGTGCCAGCAGTTTATCCGGCCAGGGGGCGCGGAATGAGCAGTTCTTC
V gene: TRBV10-3; clone size: NA; J gene: TRBJ2-2; D gene: NA; CDR3 protein: CAVSGANTGELFF; CDR3 DNA: TGTGCCGTGTCAGGGGCGAACACCGGGGAGCTGTTTTTT
V gene: TRBV6-4; clone size: NA; J gene: TRBJ2-1; D gene: TRBD2; CDR3 protein: CASSGGTSGTGSDNEQFF; CDR3 DNA: TGTGCCAGCAGTGGGGGGACTAGCGGGACCGGATCAGACAATGAGCAGTTCTTC
V gene: TRBV18; clone size: few; J gene: TRBJ1-1; D gene: NA; CDR3 protein: CASSPRDGMNTEAFF; CDR3 DNA: TGTGCCAGCTCACCCCGGGACGGGATGAACACTGAAGCTTTCTTT
V gene: TRBV29-1; clone size: NA; J gene: TRBJ1-1; D gene: NA; CDR3 protein: CSTSRAQGAEAFF; CDR3 DNA: TGCAGCACCTCCCGGGCCCAGGGCGCTGAAGCTTTCTTT
V gene: TRBV5-1; clone size: NA; J gene: TRBJ2-7; D gene: NA; CDR3 protein: CASSLASNKGVAEQYF; CDR3 DNA: TGCGCCAGCAGCTTGGCATCCAACAAGGGTGTCGCCGAGCAGTACTTC
V gene: TRBV6-6; clone size: NA; J gene: TRBJ2-5; D gene: TRBD2; CDR3 protein: CASRPGLAGRETQYF; CDR3 DNA: TGTGCCAGCAGACCGGGACTAGCGGGACGGGAGACCCAGTACTTC
V gene: TRBV7-9; clone size: NA; J gene: TRBJ2-1; D gene: TRBD2; CDR3 protein: CASSQDLAGGRNEQFF; CDR3 DNA: TGCGCCAGCAGTCAAGACCTAGCGGGAGGCCGCAATGAGCAGTTCTTC
V gene: TRBV19; clone size: few; J gene: TRBJ1-1; D gene: TRBD1; CDR3 protein: CASSIDRGSTEAFF; CDR3 DNA: TGTGCCAGTAGTATCGACAGGGGATCCACTGAAGCTTTCTTT
V gene: TRBV7-2; clone size: once; J gene: TRBJ2-1; D gene: NA; CDR3 protein: CASSLGLVVTYNEQFF; CDR3 DNA: TGTGCCAGCAGCTTAGGACTAGTAGTGACCTACAATGAGCAGTTCTTC
V gene: TRBV7-2; clone size: few; J gene: TRBJ1-1; D gene: NA; CDR3 protein: CASSLVGGVNTEAFF; CDR3 DNA: TGTGCCAGCAGCTTAGTGGGAGGGGTGAACACTGAAGCTTTCTTT
V gene: TRBV28; clone size: NA; J gene: TRBJ2-7; D gene: NA; CDR3 protein: CASSGRTVPYEQYF; CDR3 DNA: TGTGCCAGCAGCGGGCGGACAGTTCCCTACGAGCAGTACTTC
V gene: TRBV7-9; clone size: NA; J gene: TRBJ2-1; D gene: NA; CDR3 protein: CASSLLARNEQFF; CDR3 DNA: TGTGCCAGCAGCTTACTAGCGAGGAATGAGCAGTTCTTC
V gene: TRBV4-3; clone size: few; J gene: TRBJ1-3; D gene: NA; CDR3 protein: CASSMVQGNTIYF; CDR3 DNA: TGCGCCAGCAGCATGGTACAGGGAAACACCATATATTTT
V gene: TRBV7-9; clone size: NA; J gene: TRBJ1-1; D gene: NA; CDR3 protein: CASSPLTGKDNTEAFF; CDR3 DNA: TGTGCCAGCAGCCCGTTAACAGGGAAAGATAACACTGAAGCTTTCTTT
V gene: TRBV5-4; clone size: NA; J gene: TRBJ1-2; D gene: NA; CDR3 protein: CASRRQEYYGYTF; CDR3 DNA: TGTGCCAGCAGAAGGCAGGAGTACTATGGCTACACCTTC
V gene: TRBV9; clone size: NA; J gene: TRBJ2-1; D gene: NA; CDR3 protein: CASSPSVPTYNEQFF; CDR3 DNA: TGTGCCAGCAGCCCCTCGGTTCCTACCTACAATGAGCAGTTCTTC